The text below deals with one T cell receptor beta chain. This sample was taken from a study of cytomegalovirus exposure and HLA in healthy donors. The CDR3 runs to 14 residues. The germline gives CDR1 MDHEN, CDR2 SYDVKM. Trimming removed 6 bases from V and 8 bases from J; junction bases left unmatched: 9. The repertoire was sequenced with immunoSEQ multiplex PCR; TCRdb's copy has only in-frame clones and lacks some. The table has over 200,000 clones, roughly 88% seen once. Material: PBMCs. This rearrangement joins TRBV28 to TRBJ1-5; 8 bases fit TRBD1. This TCR was recovered from a woman younger than 30 in good health and CMV-seronegative. The CDR3 loop is CASSYRGSRKPQHF. DNA of the CDR3: TGTGCCAGCAGCTACAGGGGGTCGAGGAAGCCCCAGCATTTT.